This section outlines one T cell receptor beta chain sequence together with its context. The antigen is not known. The sample originates from a study of monozygotic twins with cystic fibrosis. Libraries were prepared by immunoSEQ multiplex PCR; TCRdb keeps only in-frame clonotypes and omits some of them. The data contain around 35,000 clones, around 82% of them singletons. Trimming removed 2 bases from V and 4 bases from J, with 10 bases in between. The CDR3 sequence is 15 residues long. Germline assignment: CDR1 SGDLS and CDR2 YYNGEE. Findings and caveats of the study: J usage was most co-twin-similar in 8 of 16 pairs, V in 13.

Sequenced: blood. The chain couples TRBV9 to TRBJ1-6; perhaps TRBD1 as D (5 bases). This sequence was found in a girl aged 2-10 years with cystic fibrosis. CDR3 sequence (DNA): TGTGCCAGCAGCGTGGGGCCGACTTATAATTCACCCCTCCACTTT. It encodes CASSVGPTYNSPLHF.